Following are 26 T cell receptor beta chains from one sample sequenced in a study of cytomegalovirus exposure and HLA in healthy donors. Measured with immunoSEQ multiplex PCR; TCRdb has only the in-frame clones, and not every one. The table records roughly 150,000 clones, about 85% of them present only once. Sequencing input: PBMCs. The receptors were gathered from a man aged 25-45 years in good health and CMV-seropositive.

The chain couples TRBV4-3 to TRBJ2-1; 7 bases map to TRBD1. V lost 2 bases to trimming and J lost 7 bases; unmatched junction nucleotides: 8. CDR1 and CDR2 from the germline V gene are LGHNA and YSLEER. This CDR3 contains 15 residues. CDR3 region: CASSQIPATGNEQFF. The CDR3 DNA reads TGCGCCAGCAGCCAAATCCCGGCGACAGGGAATGAGCAGTTCTTC.

This chain uses TRBV14 with TRBJ2-3; 9 bases map to TRBD2. There are 16 residues in the CDR3. Germline trimming cut 1 base from V and 0 bases from J; bases unmatched to any gene: 2. CDR1 is SGHDN and CDR2 is FVKESK in the germline V gene. In nucleotides, the CDR3 is TGTGCCAGCAGCCAAGGCAGCGGGGGGAGCACAGATACGCAGTATTTT. The encoded protein is CASSQGSGGSTDTQYF.

This clone was seen a handful of times. The chain has TRBV9 and TRBJ1-1; D might be TRBD1 (5 bases). Germline assignment: CDR1 SGDLS and CDR2 YYNGEE. V dropped 3 bases and J dropped 5 bases, with 11 bases sitting between them. The CDR3 sequence is 13 residues long. The CDR3 reads CASSAREGTEAFF. CDR3 bases: TGTGCCAGCAGCGCCAGGGAAGGAACTGAAGCTTTCTTT. The full variable domain, in which reference TRBV9 and TRBJ1-1 provide the parts outside the CDR3, is DSGVTQTPKHLITATGQRVTLRCSPRSGDLSVYWYQQSLDQGLQFLIQYYNGEERAKGNILERFSAQQFPDLHSELNLSSLELGDSALYFCASSAREGTEAFFGQGTRLTVV.

The V and J genes are TRBV10-1 and TRBJ1-3; D remains ambiguous. The CDR3 spans 13 residues. The germline V and J ends were trimmed by 5 bases and 4 bases, with 9 bases remaining between them. CDR1 WNHNN and CDR2 SYGVQD come from the germline V gene (reference sequence). DNA for the CDR3: TGCGCCAGCAGTTCGACCGGGGGAAACACCATATATTTT. Translation gives CASSSTGGNTIYF.

This clone showed up just a few times. Other DNA sequences within the sample encode an identical CDR3. The chain employs TRBV6-5 and TRBJ1-1, with 7 bases fitting TRBD1. This CDR3 has 13 residues. Germline CDR1 is MNHEY and CDR2 is SVGAGI. V shed 6 bases and J 5 bases; nucleotides not matched to a gene: 6. CDR3 coding DNA: TGTGCCAGCAGACAGGGGTTCGGTACTGAAGCTTTCTTT. Residues: CASRQGFGTEAFF.

V and J are TRBV5-8 and TRBJ1-4; D might be TRBD1 (6 bases). CDR1 and CDR2 (germline): SGHTS, YDEGEE. The V end lost 4 bases, the J end lost 3 bases, and 10 bases lay between the germline ends. CDR3 length: 14 amino acids. The CDR3 DNA sequence: TGTGCCAGCAGCCGGGACACCTCTAATGAAAAACTGTTTTTT. As protein: CASSRDTSNEKLFF.

The rearrangement joins TRBV7-3 to TRBJ2-1; D remains unclear. Germline loops: CDR1 SGHTA, CDR2 FQGTGA. The CDR3 consists of 14 residues. V was shortened by 3 bases and J by 4 bases, with 10 bases between the two germline ends. Written as DNA, the CDR3 is TGTGCCAGCAGCTTCCATGGCGGATACAATGAGCAGTTCTTC. Its translation: CASSFHGGYNEQFF.

V usage is TRBV6-1 and J usage is TRBJ2-5; a possible D gene is TRBD1 (5 bases). The CDR3 consists of 19 residues. From germline, CDR1 is MNHNS and CDR2 SASEGT. The V end lost 0 bases, the J end lost 2 bases, and 22 bases lay between the germline ends. CDR3 coding DNA: TGTGCCAGCAGTGAAGCGGAACCCGACAGAGCCGATCTTCAAGAGACCCAGTACTTC. Translated, it gives CASSEAEPDRADLQETQYF.

V and J are TRBV7-3 and TRBJ1-2; TRBD1 matches 7 bases. CDR3 length: 13 amino acids. Germline values: CDR1 SGHTA, CDR2 FQGTGA. The V and J ends lost 5 bases and 8 bases, in that order; junction bases with no gene match: 8. The CDR3 is CASSPDRASGYTF. The CDR3 DNA is TGTGCCAGCAGCCCCGACAGGGCCAGCGGCTACACCTTC.

The rearrangement uses TRBV27 and TRBJ2-7; D is perhaps TRBD2 (6 bases). The V end lost 3 bases, the J end lost 2 bases, and 8 bases lay between the germline ends. This CDR3 is built from 13 residues. Germline V gives CDR1 MNHEY, CDR2 SMNVEV (reference sequence). CDR3: CASSFGSPYEQYF. The CDR3 DNA follows: TGTGCCAGCAGTTTCGGGAGCCCCTACGAGCAGTACTTC.

The chain combines TRBV6-5 with TRBJ2-7; 9 bases are shared with TRBD2. V was clipped by 6 bases and J by 0 bases; unmatched bases: 6. This CDR3 has 15 residues. Germline V gene sequence: CDR1 MNHEY, CDR2 SVGAGI. CDR3 protein: CASRRRTSVSYEQYF. The CDR3 DNA follows: TGTGCCAGCAGACGGAGGACTAGCGTCTCCTACGAGCAGTACTTC.

A note on this clone: Compared with germline, one end of the junction differs, possibly owing to a read error. This chain uses TRBV5-5 with TRBJ2-5; D is perhaps TRBD2 (5 bases). CDR3 length: 13 amino acids. The germline V gene encodes CDR1 SGHKS and CDR2 YYEKEE (reference sequence). The CDR3 protein is CASSLYGEETQYF. In DNA, the CDR3 is TGTGCCAGTAGCTTGTACGGGGAAGAGACCCAGTACTTC. Together with reference TRBV5-5 and TRBJ2-5, the CDR3 gives the full variable domain: DAGVTQSPTHLIKTRGQQVTLRCSPISGHKSVSWYQQVLGQGPQFIFQYYEKEERGRGNFPDRFSARQFPNYSSELNVNALLLGDSALYLCASSLYGEETQYFGPGTRLLVL.

The chain recombines TRBV4-3 with TRBJ2-2; the match to TRBD2 covers 7 bases. Germline CDR1 reads LGHNA; CDR2 reads YSLEER. V trimming: 0 bases; J trimming: 7 bases; junction bases outside the gene matches: 8. The CDR3 is made up of 16 amino acids. CDR3 protein: CASSQDTGGPDGELFF. The CDR3 bases are TGCGCCAGCAGCCAAGATACGGGGGGACCGGACGGGGAGCTGTTTTTT.

The chain is built from TRBV7-9 and TRBJ2-7, with a tentative D call TRBD2 (5 bases). Between the trimmed V and J ends, which lost 8 bases and 7 bases, there was a span of 12 bases. Per germline, CDR1 SEHNR and CDR2 FQNEAQ (reference sequence). The CDR3 runs to 11 residues. CDR3 sequence: CASGDSGEQYF. CDR3 DNA: TGTGCCAGCGGCGACTCGGGGGAGCAGTACTTC. Looking up the rest from reference TRBV7-9 and TRBJ2-7 gives the full variable domain: DTGVSQNPRHKITKRGQNVTFRCDPISEHNRLYWYRQTLGQGPEFLTYFQNEAQLEKSRLLSDRFSAERPKGSFSTLEIQRTEQGDSAMYLCASGDSGEQYFGPGTRLTVT.

J is TRBJ2-1 and V is TRBV4-3, with TRBD1 matching 10 bases. Looked up from germline, CDR1 is LGHNA and CDR2 is YSLEER. Trimming cost V 4 bases and J 1 base; bases outside gene matches: 4. The CDR3 is made up of 16 amino acids. The CDR3 sequence: CASSRGTGDSYNEQFF. In nucleotides, the CDR3 is TGCGCCAGCAGCCGGGGGACAGGGGATTCCTACAATGAGCAGTTCTTC.

A single count supports this clone. Other nucleotide sequences in the sample specify the same CDR3. This chain connects TRBV6-5 to TRBJ2-3; a weak D match, TRBD2 (7 bases). V lost 2 bases, J lost 4 bases, and 10 bases lay in between. Germline-derived CDR1 and CDR2 are MNHEY and SVGAGI. The CDR3 spans 14 residues. The CDR3 DNA sequence: TGTGCCAGCAGTTACCGAGGGGGGGCAGATACGCAGTATTTT. Its translation: CASSYRGGADTQYF.

The chain employs TRBV2 and TRBJ1-2, with unresolved D. V lost 4 bases, J lost 7 bases, and 22 bases lay in between. The germline CDR1 and CDR2 sequences are SNHLY and FYNNEI. There are 16 residues in the CDR3. The DNA of the CDR3 is TGTGCCAGCAGTGCCGACGCGCCCACGACTGGGTTTGGCTACACCTTC. Protein: CASSADAPTTGFGYTF.

CDR3 region: CASSQDPRVPYNEQFF. For the CDR3, the DNA is TGCGCCAGCAGCCAAGATCCCAGGGTTCCCTACAATGAGCAGTTCTTC. V usage is TRBV4-3 and J usage is TRBJ2-1; the D gene is possibly TRBD1 (5 bases). The CDR3 loop spans 16 amino acids. Trimming stripped 0 bases from V and 2 bases from J, with 11 bases between. Germline CDR1 is LGHNA and CDR2 is YSLEER.

The chain recombines TRBV5-1 with TRBJ1-5; a weak D match, TRBD1 (6 bases). Trimming stripped 2 bases from V and 5 bases from J, with 11 bases between. Germline CDR1 reads SGHRS; CDR2 reads YFSETQ. The CDR3 sequence is 14 residues long. The CDR3 DNA reads TGCGCCAGCAGCTTCGGGGGGCTCGATCAGCCCCAGCATTTT. Its translation is CASSFGGLDQPQHF.

The genes are TRBV6-1 and TRBJ2-7; TRBD1 agrees at 10 bases. Germline V gene lookup returns CDR1 MNHNS and CDR2 SASEGT. After removal of 5 bases from V and 3 bases from J, the junction contained 4 bases not matched to a gene. This CDR3 spans 14 amino acids. For the CDR3, the DNA is TGTGCCAGCAGTTCTGGACAGGGGGACTACGAGCAGTACTTC. Amino acid sequence: CASSSGQGDYEQYF.

This clone occurred once. This chain joins TRBV6-5 and TRBJ2-3; TRBD1 matches at 7 bases. Trimming removed 2 bases from V and 3 bases from J; junction bases left unmatched: 8. CDR3 size: 16 residues. Germline V gene lookup returns CDR1 MNHEY and CDR2 SVGAGI. The CDR3 reads CASSYTGQAPTDTQYF. The CDR3 DNA reads as TGTGCCAGCAGTTACACCGGACAGGCGCCGACAGATACGCAGTATTTT.

In DNA form, the CDR3 reads TGTGCCAGCAGCTGGGCGGGGGTGACAGATACGCAGTATTTT. This gives the protein CASSWAGVTDTQYF. The chain couples TRBV6-5 to TRBJ2-3; TRBD2 agrees at 7 bases. This CDR3 region has 14 residues. With 6 bases clipped from V and 3 bases from J, the junction kept 6 bases outside the gene matches. The germline V gene has CDR1 MNHEY and CDR2 SVGAGI.

J is TRBJ2-3 and V is TRBV10-3; D might be TRBD1 (5 bases). Trimming removed 6 bases at V and 0 bases at J, with 7 bases between. The CDR3 is made up of 13 amino acids. Germline assignment: CDR1 ENHRY and CDR2 SYGVKD. The CDR3 is CAIRGPSTDTQYF. The CDR3 bases are TGTGCCATCAGGGGGCCCAGCACAGATACGCAGTATTTT.

The rearrangement joins TRBV7-2 to TRBJ2-3, with D perhaps TRBD1 (6 bases). Germline CDR1 and CDR2: SGHTA and FQGNSA. The V and J ends lost 5 bases and 2 bases respectively, with 11 bases between them. The CDR3 is made up of 14 amino acids. The CDR3, as DNA: TGTGCCAGCAGCCTGGGGGCCTACACAGATACGCAGTATTTT. As protein: CASSLGAYTDTQYF.

The chain recombines TRBV9 with TRBJ2-3, with TRBD2 matching 8 bases. Trimming cost V 0 bases and J 1 base; bases outside gene matches: 4. Per germline, CDR1 SGDLS and CDR2 YYNGEE. This CDR3 has 16 residues. The CDR3 coding sequence is TGTGCCAGCAGCGTAGGGGGCGGGGGGCGCACAGATACGCAGTATTTT. Translated, it gives CASSVGGGGRTDTQYF.

The CDR3 DNA follows: TGCGCCAGCAGCCAAGACAGAGCGGGGGGGCTTACCGGGGAGCTGTTTTTT. It is translated as CASSQDRAGGLTGELFF. J is TRBJ2-2 and V is TRBV4-1, with TRBD2 matching 10 bases. The germline gives CDR1 MGHRA, CDR2 YSYEKL. The length of the CDR3 is 17 residues. Germline trimming cut 0 bases from V and 5 bases from J; bases unmatched to any gene: 6.